Listed below are T cell receptor beta chains from one sample, sequenced in a study of shared clonotypes between healthy human individuals. The data were produced by immunoSEQ multiplex PCR, yet TCRdb's version contains in-frame clones alone and is incomplete. The table includes about 960,000 clones, 60% to 85% detected once. Sequencing input: memory CD4+ T cells sorted from blood. Source of these receptors: a man between 18 and 35 years old in good health. Each CDR3 is given with its conserved first and last residue. The order of the fields is V gene, D gene, clone size, J gene, CDR3 protein, CDR3 DNA. The D gene is left open where the match is weak. Size is omitted from some rows. Given values are once, few, many or a class for expanded clones.

>TRBV6-5|.|.|TRBJ2-6
CASNEPGANVLTF
TGTGCCAGCAACGAGCCTGGGGCCAACGTCCTGACTTTC
>TRBV18|TRBD2|.|TRBJ2-3
CASSPVASGGDTQYF
TGTGCCAGCTCACCAGTGGCTAGCGGGGGAGATACGCAGTATTTT
>TRBV19|TRBD1|.|TRBJ1-5
CASSIGQGIYQPQHF
TGTGCCAGTAGTATAGGACAGGGGATCTATCAGCCCCAGCATTTT
>TRBV7-2|.|few|TRBJ2-2
CASSHGSTGELFF
TGTGCCAGCAGTCACGGGAGTACCGGGGAGCTGTTTTTT
>TRBV4-1|.|few|TRBJ2-1
CASSQDHTRIDEQFF
TGCGCCAGCAGCCAAGATCATACACGGATCGATGAGCAGTTCTTC
>TRBV27|.|few|TRBJ1-4
CASSLSEGPNEKLFF
TGTGCCAGCAGTTTATCGGAGGGACCTAATGAAAAACTGTTTTTT
>TRBV7-2|.|.|TRBJ1-5
CASSLQAFSNQPQHF
TGTGCCAGCAGCTTACAGGCGTTTAGCAATCAGCCCCAGCATTTT
>TRBV6-5|.|few|TRBJ1-1
CASMRPSSSPEAFF
TGTGCCAGCATGCGGCCGTCGTCTAGCCCTGAAGCTTTCTTT
>TRBV7-9|.|.|TRBJ1-2
CASSLALHNYGYTF
TGTGCCAGCAGCTTAGCGCTCCACAACTATGGCTACACCTTC
>TRBV11-2|TRBD1|.|TRBJ2-4
CASSFDRDRAIDF
TGTGCCAGCAGCTTCGATCGGGACAGGGCTATAGACTTC
>TRBV5-4|.|.|TRBJ2-5
CASSLGRQETQYF
TGTGCCAGCAGTCTAGGCCGCCAAGAGACCCAGTACTTC
>TRBV12-5|.|.|TRBJ2-5
CASGLGSGNYQETQYF
TGTGCTAGTGGTTTGGGTAGTGGGAACTACCAAGAGACCCAGTACTTC
>TRBV28|TRBD1|few|TRBJ1-6
CASLEGAYSPLHF
TGTGCCAGTTTAGAGGGGGCATATTCACCCCTCCACTTT
>TRBV5-6|.|few|TRBJ2-7
CASSSVGTLYEQYF
TGTGCCAGCAGCTCGGTGGGAACCCTCTACGAGCAGTACTTC
>TRBV2|.|few|TRBJ1-2
CASSPPSGTLVRHTF
TGTGCCAGCAGTCCCCCTTCCGGGACATTAGTTCGGCACACCTTC
>TRBV7-9|.|.|TRBJ1-2
CASSPQGIGGYTF
TGTGCCAGCAGCCCACAGGGAATCGGTGGCTACACCTTC
>TRBV4-3|.|.|TRBJ2-7
CASSQDGGARGTYEQYF
TGCGCCAGCAGCCAAGATGGTGGCGCGAGGGGGACCTACGAGCAGTACTTC
>TRBV9|.|once|TRBJ2-3
CAPQTGIKGGTDTQYF
TGTGCCCCCCAGACGGGTATTAAGGGGGGCACAGATACGCAGTATTTT
>TRBV27|TRBD2|.|TRBJ2-7
CATKASGGSYEQYF
TGTGCCACTAAGGCTAGCGGGGGGTCCTACGAGCAGTACTTC
>TRBV19|.|.|TRBJ1-5
CASSTEDAGNQPQHF
TGTGCCAGTTCCACCGAGGACGCAGGCAATCAGCCCCAGCATTTT
>TRBV10-3|.|.|TRBJ1-2
CAISEAQGGYGYTF
TGTGCCATCAGTGAGGCGCAGGGCGGCTATGGCTACACCTTC
>TRBV6-6|TRBD1|few|TRBJ1-6
CASLSGQPSHNSPLHF
TGTGCCAGCCTCTCGGGACAGCCGTCCCATAATTCACCCCTCCACTTT
>TRBV6-1|.|few|TRBJ2-5
CASTRGSYQETQYF
TGTGCCAGCACACGGGGGAGCTACCAAGAGACCCAGTACTTC
>TRBV4-1|.|few|TRBJ2-7
CASSHKRAAPGRVSYEQYF
TGCGCCAGCAGCCATAAGCGGGCCGCTCCGGGACGCGTATCCTACGAGCAGTACTTC
>TRBV27|.|few|TRBJ1-6
CASSFGLLNSPLHF
TGTGCCAGCAGTTTTGGGCTTTTAAATTCACCCCTCCACTTT
>TRBV5-1|TRBD2|once|TRBJ2-3
CASSLDTGRGDTQYF
TGCGCCAGCAGCTTGGACACCGGGAGGGGAGATACGCAGTATTTT
>TRBV5-1|.|.|TRBJ1-4
CASSRTDATNEKLFF
TGCGCCAGCAGTCGGACGGATGCAACTAATGAAAAACTGTTTTTT
>TRBV5-6|.|.|TRBJ2-7
CASSLDRLLSYEQYF
TGTGCCAGCAGCTTGGATCGGCTCCTGAGCTACGAGCAGTACTTC
>TRBV6-5|TRBD2|.|TRBJ2-7
CASRGLGLYEQYF
TGTGCCAGCAGGGGACTAGGGCTTTACGAGCAGTACTTC
>TRBV4-3|TRBD2|.|TRBJ2-1
CASSQASGSSYNEQFF
TGCGCCAGCAGCCAAGCGAGCGGGAGCTCCTACAATGAGCAGTTCTTC
>TRBV10-3|.|.|TRBJ2-7
CAISETTGTYEQYF
TGTGCCATCAGTGAGACGACAGGTACCTACGAGCAGTACTTC
>TRBV19|.|few|TRBJ1-5
CASSIGDGVGQPQHF
TGTGCCAGTAGTATCGGGGACGGGGTTGGTCAGCCCCAGCATTTT
>TRBV6-4|.|few|TRBJ1-5
CASSAGYSNQPQHF
TGTGCCAGCAGTGCAGGGTATAGCAATCAGCCCCAGCATTTT
>TRBV4-3|TRBD1|.|TRBJ1-5
CASSHQTGGNQPQHF
TGCGCCAGCAGCCACCAGACAGGGGGCAATCAGCCCCAGCATTTT
>TRBV11-2|.|once|TRBJ1-2
CASSSGQRGYTF
TGTGCCAGCAGCTCCGGACAGAGGGGCTACACCTTC
>TRBV21-1|.|.|TRBJ1-5
CASSKGAGAAGNQPQHF
TGTGCCAGCAGCAAAGGGGCAGGGGCTGCCGGCAATCAGCCCCAGCATTTT
>TRBV5-6|.|.|TRBJ2-7
CASSLWEGRIFYEQYF
TGTGCCAGCAGCTTGTGGGAAGGGCGGATTTTCTACGAGCAGTACTTC
>TRBV7-2|.|.|TRBJ1-1
CASSYASKKNTEAFF
TGTGCCAGCAGCTACGCCAGCAAAAAGAACACTGAAGCTTTCTTT
>TRBV6-1|.|.|TRBJ1-2
CASKGRWDGYTF
TGTGCCAGCAAGGGCAGGTGGGATGGCTACACCTTC
>TRBV7-2|.|.|TRBJ2-1
CASSLDGGKEQFF
TGTGCCAGCAGCCTGGACGGGGGAAAGGAGCAGTTCTTC
>TRBV5-6|.|.|TRBJ2-3
CASSLRGLGTDTQYF
TGTGCCAGCAGCCTGCGAGGACTGGGCACAGATACGCAGTATTTT
>TRBV6-1|.|.|TRBJ1-1
CASSGLEGRTEAFF
TGTGCCAGCAGTGGATTGGAGGGGAGGACTGAAGCTTTCTTT
>TRBV6-1|.|.|TRBJ2-2
CASRGAGAIGELFF
TGTGCCAGCAGGGGAGCCGGGGCGATAGGGGAGCTGTTTTTT